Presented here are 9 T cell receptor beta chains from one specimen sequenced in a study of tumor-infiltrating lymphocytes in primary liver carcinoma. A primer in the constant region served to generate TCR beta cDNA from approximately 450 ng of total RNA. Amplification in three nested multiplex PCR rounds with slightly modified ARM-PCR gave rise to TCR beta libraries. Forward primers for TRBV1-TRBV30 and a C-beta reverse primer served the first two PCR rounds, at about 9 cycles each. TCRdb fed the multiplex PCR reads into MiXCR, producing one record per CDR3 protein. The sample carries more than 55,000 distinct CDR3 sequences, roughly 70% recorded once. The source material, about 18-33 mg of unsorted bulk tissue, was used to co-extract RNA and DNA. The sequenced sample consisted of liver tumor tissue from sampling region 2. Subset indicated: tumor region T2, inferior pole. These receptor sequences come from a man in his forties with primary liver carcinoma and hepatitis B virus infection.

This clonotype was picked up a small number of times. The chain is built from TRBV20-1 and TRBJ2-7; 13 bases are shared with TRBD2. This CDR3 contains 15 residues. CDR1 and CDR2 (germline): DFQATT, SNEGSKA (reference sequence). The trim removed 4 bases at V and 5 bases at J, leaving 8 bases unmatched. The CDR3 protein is CSANGLAGADHEQYF. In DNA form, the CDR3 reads TGCAGTGCTAATGGACTAGCGGGAGCAGACCACGAGCAGTACTTC.

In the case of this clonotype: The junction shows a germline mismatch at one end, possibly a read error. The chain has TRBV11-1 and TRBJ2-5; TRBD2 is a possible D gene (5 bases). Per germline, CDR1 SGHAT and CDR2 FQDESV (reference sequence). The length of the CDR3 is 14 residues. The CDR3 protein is CASSGQVEVEIQYF. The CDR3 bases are TGTGCTAGCAGTGGGCAGGTGGAGGTGGAGATCCAGTACTTC.

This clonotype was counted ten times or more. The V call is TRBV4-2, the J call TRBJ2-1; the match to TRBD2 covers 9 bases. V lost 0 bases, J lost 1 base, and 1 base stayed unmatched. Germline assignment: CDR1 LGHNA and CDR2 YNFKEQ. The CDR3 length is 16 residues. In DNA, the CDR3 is TGTGCCAGCAGCCAAGAGACTAGCGGATCCTACAATGAGCAGTTCTTC. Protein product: CASSQETSGSYNEQFF.

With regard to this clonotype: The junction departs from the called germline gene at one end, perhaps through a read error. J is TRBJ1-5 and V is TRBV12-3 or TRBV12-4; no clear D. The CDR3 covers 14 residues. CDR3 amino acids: CPSSLDKGNQPQHF. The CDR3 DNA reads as TGTCCCAGCAGTTTAGATAAGGGCAATCAGCCCCAGCATTTT.

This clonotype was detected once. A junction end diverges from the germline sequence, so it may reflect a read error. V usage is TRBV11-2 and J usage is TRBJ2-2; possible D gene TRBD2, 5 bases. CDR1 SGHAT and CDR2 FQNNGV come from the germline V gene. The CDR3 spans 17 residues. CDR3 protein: CASSVALGVANTGELLF. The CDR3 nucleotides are TGCGCCAGCAGCGTAGCATTAGGAGTGGCGAACACCGGGGAGCTGTTATTT.

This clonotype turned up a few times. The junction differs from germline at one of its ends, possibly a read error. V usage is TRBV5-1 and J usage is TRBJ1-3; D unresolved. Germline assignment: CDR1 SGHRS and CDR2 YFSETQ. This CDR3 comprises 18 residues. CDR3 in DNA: TGCGCCAGCAGCTTGTCTTCGCCCGTAAAAGGGAGTGGAAACGCCATATATTTT. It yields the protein CASSLSSPVKGSGNAIYF.

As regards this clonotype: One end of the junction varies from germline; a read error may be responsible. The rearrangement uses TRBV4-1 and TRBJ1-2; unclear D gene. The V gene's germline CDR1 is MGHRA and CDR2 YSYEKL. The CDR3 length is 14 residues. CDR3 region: CASSQEEDDYGYTF. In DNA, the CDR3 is TGCGCCAGCAGTCAAGAAGAGGATGATTATGGCTACACCTTC.

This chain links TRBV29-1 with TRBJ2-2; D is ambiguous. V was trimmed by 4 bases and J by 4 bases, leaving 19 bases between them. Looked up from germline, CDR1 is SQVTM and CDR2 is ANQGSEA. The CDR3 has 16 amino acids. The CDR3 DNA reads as TGCAGCGTTGGAGTACTGGAGTCTCAGGTCACCGGGGAGCTGTTTTTT. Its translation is CSVGVLESQVTGELFF.

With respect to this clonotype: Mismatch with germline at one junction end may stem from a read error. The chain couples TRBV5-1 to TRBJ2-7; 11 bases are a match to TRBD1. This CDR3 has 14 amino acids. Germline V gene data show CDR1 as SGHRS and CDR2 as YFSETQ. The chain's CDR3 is CAGSFGQGAVKQYF. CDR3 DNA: TGCGCCGGCAGCTTCGGACAGGGGGCGGTCAAGCAGTACTTC.